This T cell receptor (beta chain) was sequenced in a study of patients and donors after allogeneic stem cell transplantation. One entry per CDR3 protein, called by TCRdb with MiXCR from the RT-PCR reads. The sample shows around 200,000 distinct CDR3 sequences, around 40% of them seen only once. This receptor was obtained from a human donor who was either an allogeneic HSCT recipient or a stem cell or donor lymphocyte infusion donor (not recorded which). It is not recorded whose cells these are; they may come from a transplant donor. Sequencing was carried out using blood, either unsorted or a sorted T cell fraction (not recorded which).

The CDR3 DNA is TGTGCCAGCAGTGGGGTCAGATTGAACACTGAAGCTTTCTTT. Residues: CASSGVRLNTEAFF. V usage is TRBV12-3 or TRBV12-4 and J usage is TRBJ1-1; D gene ambiguous. This CDR3 has 14 residues. Trimming removed 5 bases at V and 0 bases at J, with 10 bases between.